This section outlines one T cell receptor (beta chain) sequence together with its context. The antigen is not known. These data come from a study of chemoradiotherapy in HPV16-positive cancers. Study background: Functional T-cell assays on two HPV16-positive patients' cells defined candidate HPV-specific clones and common TCR motifs. Findings and caveats of the study: Functional assays defining HPV-specific T cells used only two HPV16-positive patients. HPV-responsive T-cell expansion during chemoradiotherapy was linked to improved recurrence-free survival in HPV16-positive patients.

Sequencing used immunoSEQ multiplex PCR; TCRdb keeps in-frame clones, though not all of them. The sample comprises some 12,000 clones, approximately 87% of which are singletons, and approximately 2.6% rests with the top ten. There are 13 residues in the CDR3. Germline trimming cut 5 bases from V and 4 bases from J; bases unmatched to any gene: 3. CDR1 KGHSH and CDR2 LQKENI come from the germline V gene. This receptor was taken from a human donor with HPV-associated anogenital cancer. V and J are TRBV18 and TRBJ1-1, with 8 bases aligning to TRBD1. The sequencing used blood, collected from a patient who underwent chemoradiotherapy. CDR3 bases: TGTGCCAGCTCAGGACAGGGTGGCACTGAAGCTTTCTTT. It encodes CASSGQGGTEAFF.